What follows are 5 T cell receptor beta chains derived from one specimen sequenced in a study of blood T cell repertoires in COVID-19. Sequenced by immunoSEQ multiplex PCR; TCRdb stores in-frame clones only, minus some. The data hold 80,000 to 95,000 clones, with more than 75% observed a single time. Sequencing was performed on peripheral blood. Receptors originate from a human donor in a cohort sampled during active COVID-19.

J is TRBJ2-5 and V is TRBV5-4; 8 bases agree with TRBD2. This CDR3 contains 13 residues. Unmatched junction bases numbered 6, after V lost 6 bases and J lost 5 bases. Looked up from germline, CDR1 is SGHNT and CDR2 is YYREEE (reference sequence). CDR3 bases: TGTGCCAGCAACCACGGGGGGGGTGAGACCCAGTACTTC. Translation: CASNHGGGETQYF.

This chain connects TRBV27 to TRBJ1-1, with 8 positions matching TRBD1. The J segment lost 3 bases and the V segment lost 4 bases, leaving 10 bases of the junction unmatched. CDR3 length equals 16 residues. CDR1 is MNHEY and CDR2 is SMNVEV in the germline V gene (reference sequence). The DNA for the CDR3 is TGTGCCAGCAGTTACAGGACAGGGAGGCGATACACTGAAGCTTTCTTT. Protein sequence: CASSYRTGRRYTEAFF.

This clone came up once. The chain carries TRBV10-2 and TRBJ2-2; possibly TRBD1 for D (6 bases). The germline V gene has CDR1 WSHSY and CDR2 SAAADI. Trimming pared 6 bases from V and 2 bases from J, leaving 10 bases between. This CDR3 has 14 residues. The CDR3 is CASRTGTNTGELFF. In nucleotides, the CDR3 is TGCGCCAGCAGGACGGGGACAAACACCGGGGAGCTGTTTTTT.

The chain combines TRBV5-5 with TRBJ1-1; no definite D call. The germline V and J ends were trimmed by 0 bases and 5 bases, with 11 bases remaining between them. Germline V lookup: CDR1 SGHKS, CDR2 YYEKEE (reference sequence). The CDR3 is 14 residues long. As DNA, the CDR3 is TGTGCCAGCAGCTTGGACACTACGAGGACTGAAGCTTTCTTT. This gives the protein CASSLDTTRTEAFF.

This chain uses TRBV5-6 with TRBJ1-4; 10 bases fit TRBD1. V was pared by 4 bases and J by 9 bases, with 12 bases of the junction left unmatched. The CDR3 covers 16 residues. CDR1 and CDR2 (germline): SGHDT, YYEEEE. In nucleotides, the CDR3 is TGTGCCAGCAGCGGGGGGTTAGGGACAGGGGAGCAAAAACTGTTTTTT. Its protein product is CASSGGLGTGEQKLFF.